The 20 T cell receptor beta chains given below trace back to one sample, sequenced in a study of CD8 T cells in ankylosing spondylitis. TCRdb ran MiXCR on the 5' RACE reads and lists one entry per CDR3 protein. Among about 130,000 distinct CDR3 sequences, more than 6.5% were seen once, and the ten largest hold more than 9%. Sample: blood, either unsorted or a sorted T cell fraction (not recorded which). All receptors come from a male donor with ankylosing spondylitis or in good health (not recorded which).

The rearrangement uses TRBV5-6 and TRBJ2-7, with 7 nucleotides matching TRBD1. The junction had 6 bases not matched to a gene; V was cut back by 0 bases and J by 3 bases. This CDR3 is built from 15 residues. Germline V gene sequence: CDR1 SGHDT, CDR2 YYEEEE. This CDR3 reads CASSLGQGSLYEQYF. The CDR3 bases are TGTGCCAGCAGCTTGGGACAGGGTAGTCTCTACGAGCAGTACTTC. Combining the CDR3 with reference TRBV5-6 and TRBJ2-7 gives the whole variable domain DAGVTQSPTHLIKTRGQQVTLRCSPKSGHDTVSWYQQALGQGPQFIFQYYEEEERQRGNFPDRFSGHQFPNYSSELNVNALLLGDSALYLCASSLGQGSLYEQYFGPGTRLTVT.

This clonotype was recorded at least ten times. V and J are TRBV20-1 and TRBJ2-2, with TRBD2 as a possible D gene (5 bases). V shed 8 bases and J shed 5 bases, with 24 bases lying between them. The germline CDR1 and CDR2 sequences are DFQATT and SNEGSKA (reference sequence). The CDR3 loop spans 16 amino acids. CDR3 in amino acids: CSPTSSVGARTGELFF. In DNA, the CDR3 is TGCAGTCCAACATCTTCCGTGGGAGCGCGTACCGGGGAGCTGTTTTTT.

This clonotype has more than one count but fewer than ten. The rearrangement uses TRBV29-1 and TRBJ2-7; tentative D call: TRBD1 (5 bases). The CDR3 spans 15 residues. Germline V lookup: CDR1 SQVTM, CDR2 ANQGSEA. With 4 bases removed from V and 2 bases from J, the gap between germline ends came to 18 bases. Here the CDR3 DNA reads TGCAGCGTTGGAGGAACACAGGAATTAACCTACGAGCAGTACTTC. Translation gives CSVGGTQELTYEQYF.

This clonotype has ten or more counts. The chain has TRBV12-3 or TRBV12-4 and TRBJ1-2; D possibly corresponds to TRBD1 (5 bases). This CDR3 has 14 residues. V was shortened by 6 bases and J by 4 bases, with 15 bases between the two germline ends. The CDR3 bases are TGTGCCAGCAGCTCTCCCGGGGGGATCTATGGCTACACCTTC. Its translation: CASSSPGGIYGYTF.

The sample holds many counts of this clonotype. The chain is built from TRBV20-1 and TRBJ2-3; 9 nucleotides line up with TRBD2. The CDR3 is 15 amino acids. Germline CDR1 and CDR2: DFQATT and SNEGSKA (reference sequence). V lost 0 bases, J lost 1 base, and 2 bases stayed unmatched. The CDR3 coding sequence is TGCAGTGCTAGAGAGTGGACTAGCGGCACAGATACGCAGTATTTT. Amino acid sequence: CSAREWTSGTDTQYF.

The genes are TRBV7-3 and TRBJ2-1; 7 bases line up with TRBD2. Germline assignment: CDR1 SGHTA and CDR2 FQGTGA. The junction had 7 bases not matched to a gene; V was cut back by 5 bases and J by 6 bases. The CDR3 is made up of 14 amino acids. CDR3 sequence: CASSDGGVINEQFF. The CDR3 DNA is TGTGCCAGCAGCGATGGGGGGGTAATCAATGAGCAGTTCTTC.

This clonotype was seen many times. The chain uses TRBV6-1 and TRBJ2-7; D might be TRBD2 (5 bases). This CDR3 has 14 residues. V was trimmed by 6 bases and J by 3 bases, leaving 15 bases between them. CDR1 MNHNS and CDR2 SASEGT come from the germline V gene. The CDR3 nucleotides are TGTGCCAGCAGCCAGAACGGGCGGGTCTACGAGCAGTACTTC. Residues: CASSQNGRVYEQYF.

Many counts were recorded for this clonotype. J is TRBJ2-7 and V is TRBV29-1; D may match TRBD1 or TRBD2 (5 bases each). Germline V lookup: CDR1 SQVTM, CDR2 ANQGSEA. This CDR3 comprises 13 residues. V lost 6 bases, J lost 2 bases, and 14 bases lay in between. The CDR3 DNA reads TGCAGCGTCGATGGGGACGGGGCCTACGAGCAGTACTTC. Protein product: CSVDGDGAYEQYF.

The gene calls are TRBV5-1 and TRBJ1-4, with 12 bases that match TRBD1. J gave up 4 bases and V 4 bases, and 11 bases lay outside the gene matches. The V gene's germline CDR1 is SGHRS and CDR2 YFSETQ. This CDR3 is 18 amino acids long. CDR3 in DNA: TGCGCCAGCAGCCGCTCCCCGGGACAGGGGGCAAATAATGAAAAACTGTTTTTT. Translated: CASSRSPGQGANNEKLFF.

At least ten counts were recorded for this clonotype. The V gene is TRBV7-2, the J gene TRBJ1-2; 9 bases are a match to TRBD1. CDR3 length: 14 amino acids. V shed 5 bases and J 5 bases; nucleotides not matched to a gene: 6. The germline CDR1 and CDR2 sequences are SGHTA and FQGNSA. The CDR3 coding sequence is TGTGCCAGCAGCAGACGGGACAGGGATTATGGCTACACCTTC. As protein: CASSRRDRDYGYTF.

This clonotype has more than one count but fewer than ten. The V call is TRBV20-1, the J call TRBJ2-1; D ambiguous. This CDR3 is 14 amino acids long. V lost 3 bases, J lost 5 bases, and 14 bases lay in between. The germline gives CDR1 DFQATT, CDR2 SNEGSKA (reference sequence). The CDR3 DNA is TGCAGTGCTAGGGATCAGCGAACTAACAATGAGCAGTTCTTC. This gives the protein CSARDQRTNNEQFF.

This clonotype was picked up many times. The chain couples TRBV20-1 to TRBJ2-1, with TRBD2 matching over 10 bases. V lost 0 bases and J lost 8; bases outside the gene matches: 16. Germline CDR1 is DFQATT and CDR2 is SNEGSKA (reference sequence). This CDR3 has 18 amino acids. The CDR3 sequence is CSARDESGRAVRSHEQFF. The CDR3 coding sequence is TGCAGTGCTAGAGATGAGAGCGGGAGGGCCGTGAGAAGCCATGAGCAGTTCTTC.

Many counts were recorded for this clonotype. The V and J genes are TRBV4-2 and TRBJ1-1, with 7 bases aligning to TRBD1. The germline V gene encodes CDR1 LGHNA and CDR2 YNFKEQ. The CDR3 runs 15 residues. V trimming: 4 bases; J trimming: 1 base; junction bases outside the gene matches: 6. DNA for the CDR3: TGTGCCAGCAGCCCAGGTGACAGGGCGAACACTGAAGCTTTCTTT. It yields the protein CASSPGDRANTEAFF.

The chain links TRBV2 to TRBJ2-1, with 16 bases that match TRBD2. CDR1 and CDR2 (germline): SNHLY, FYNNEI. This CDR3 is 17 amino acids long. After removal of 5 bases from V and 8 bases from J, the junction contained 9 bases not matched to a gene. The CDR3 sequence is CASSLGLAGGPMDEQFF. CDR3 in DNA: TGTGCCAGCAGTCTGGGACTAGCGGGAGGGCCGATGGATGAGCAGTTCTTC.

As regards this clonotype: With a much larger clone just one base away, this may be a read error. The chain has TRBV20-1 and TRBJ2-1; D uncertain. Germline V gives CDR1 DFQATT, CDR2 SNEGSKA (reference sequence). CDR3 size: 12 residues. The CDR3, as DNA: TGCGGCGGCCTGGGCTCCTACAATGAGCAGTTCTTC. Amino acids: CGGLGSYNEQFF.

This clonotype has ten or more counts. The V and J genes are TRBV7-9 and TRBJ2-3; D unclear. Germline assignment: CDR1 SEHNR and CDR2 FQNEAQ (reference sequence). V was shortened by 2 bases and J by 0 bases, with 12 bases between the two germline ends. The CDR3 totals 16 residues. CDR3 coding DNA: TGTGCCAGCAGCTTAACTGCTGGTTCTAGCACAGATACGCAGTATTTT. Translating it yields CASSLTAGSSTDTQYF. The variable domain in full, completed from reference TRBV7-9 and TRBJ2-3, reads DTGVSQNPRHKITKRGQNVTFRCDPISEHNRLYWYRQTLGQGPEFLTYFQNEAQLEKSRLLSDRFSAERPKGSFSTLEIQRTEQGDSAMYLCASSLTAGSSTDTQYFGPGTRLTVL.

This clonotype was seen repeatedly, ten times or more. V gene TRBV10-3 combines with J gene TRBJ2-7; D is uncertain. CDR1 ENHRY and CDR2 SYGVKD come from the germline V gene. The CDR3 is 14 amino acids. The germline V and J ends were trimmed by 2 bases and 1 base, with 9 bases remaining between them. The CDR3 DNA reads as TGTGCCATCAGTGAGGTTGGCAGATCCTACGAGCAGTACTTC. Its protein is CAISEVGRSYEQYF.

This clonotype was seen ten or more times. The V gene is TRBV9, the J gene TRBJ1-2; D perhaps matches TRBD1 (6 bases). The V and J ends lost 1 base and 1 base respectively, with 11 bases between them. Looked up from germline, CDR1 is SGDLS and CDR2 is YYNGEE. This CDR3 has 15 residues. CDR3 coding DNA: TGTGCCAGCAGCGTATCCGGGGGGCTTAACTATGGCTACACCTTC. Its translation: CASSVSGGLNYGYTF.

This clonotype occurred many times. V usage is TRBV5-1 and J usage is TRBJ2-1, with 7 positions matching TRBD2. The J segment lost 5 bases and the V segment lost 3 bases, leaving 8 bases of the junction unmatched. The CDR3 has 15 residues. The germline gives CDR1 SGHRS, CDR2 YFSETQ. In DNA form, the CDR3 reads TGCGCCAGCAGCTATCAGTTGGGACTAAACAATGAGCAGTTCTTC. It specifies CASSYQLGLNNEQFF.

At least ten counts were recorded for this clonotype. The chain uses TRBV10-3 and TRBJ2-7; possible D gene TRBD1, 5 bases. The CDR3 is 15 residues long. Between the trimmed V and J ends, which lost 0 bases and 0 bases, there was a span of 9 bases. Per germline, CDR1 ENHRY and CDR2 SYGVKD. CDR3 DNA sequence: TGTGCCATCAGTGAGTCACCAGGGAACTCCTACGAGCAGTACTTC. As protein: CAISESPGNSYEQYF.